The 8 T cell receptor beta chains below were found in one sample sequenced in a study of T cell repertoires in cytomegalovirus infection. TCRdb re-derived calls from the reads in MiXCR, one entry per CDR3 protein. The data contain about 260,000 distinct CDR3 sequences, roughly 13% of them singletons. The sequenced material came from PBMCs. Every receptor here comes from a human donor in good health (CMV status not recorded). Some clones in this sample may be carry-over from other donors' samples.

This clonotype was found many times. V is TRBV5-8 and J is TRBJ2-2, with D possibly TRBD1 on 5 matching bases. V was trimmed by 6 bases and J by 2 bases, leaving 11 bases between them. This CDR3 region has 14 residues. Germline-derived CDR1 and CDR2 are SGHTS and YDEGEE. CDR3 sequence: CASIIWTNTGELFF. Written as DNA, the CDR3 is TGTGCCAGCATCATATGGACAAACACCGGGGAGCTGTTTTTT.

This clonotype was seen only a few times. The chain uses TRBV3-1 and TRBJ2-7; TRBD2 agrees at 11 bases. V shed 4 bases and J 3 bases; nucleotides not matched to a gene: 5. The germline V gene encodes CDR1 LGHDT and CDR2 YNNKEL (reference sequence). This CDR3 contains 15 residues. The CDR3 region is CASSPPSGGNYEQYF. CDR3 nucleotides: TGTGCCAGCAGCCCACCTAGCGGGGGGAACTACGAGCAGTACTTC.

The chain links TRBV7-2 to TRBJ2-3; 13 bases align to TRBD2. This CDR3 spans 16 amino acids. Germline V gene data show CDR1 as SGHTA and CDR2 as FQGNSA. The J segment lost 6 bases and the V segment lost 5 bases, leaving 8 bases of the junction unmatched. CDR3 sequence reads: CASSPRTSGRGDTQYF. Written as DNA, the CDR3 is TGTGCCAGCAGCCCCCGGACTAGCGGGAGAGGGGATACGCAGTATTTT.

The CDR3 bases are TGTGCCAGCAGGGTAGAAGGGGGCGCGATCTATGGCTACACCTTC. It encodes CASRVEGGAIYGYTF. This chain joins TRBV6-1 and TRBJ1-2, with 7 bases fitting TRBD1. This CDR3 region has 15 residues. Germline V gives CDR1 MNHNS, CDR2 SASEGT. V trimming: 6 bases; J trimming: 4 bases; junction bases outside the gene matches: 11.

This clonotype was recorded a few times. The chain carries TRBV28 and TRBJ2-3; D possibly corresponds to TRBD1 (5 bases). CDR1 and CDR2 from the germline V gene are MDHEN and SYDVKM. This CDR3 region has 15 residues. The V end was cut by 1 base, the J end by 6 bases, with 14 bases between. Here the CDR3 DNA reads TGTGCCAGCAGTTTATCTGGGGCGCTCCGTGATACGCAGTATTTT. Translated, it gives CASSLSGALRDTQYF.

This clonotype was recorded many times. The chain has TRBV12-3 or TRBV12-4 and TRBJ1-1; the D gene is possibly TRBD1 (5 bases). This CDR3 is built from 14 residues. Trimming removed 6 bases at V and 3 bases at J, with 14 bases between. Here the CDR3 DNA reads TGTGCCAGCAGGCGGGACGGAATATACACTGAAGCTTTCTTT. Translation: CASRRDGIYTEAFF.

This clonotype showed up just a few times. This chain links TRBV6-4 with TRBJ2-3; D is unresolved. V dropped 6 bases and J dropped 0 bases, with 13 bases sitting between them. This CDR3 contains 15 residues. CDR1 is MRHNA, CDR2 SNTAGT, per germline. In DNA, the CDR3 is TGTGCCAGCAGCCCCGGGTCGAGCAGCACAGATACGCAGTATTTT. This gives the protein CASSPGSSSTDTQYF.

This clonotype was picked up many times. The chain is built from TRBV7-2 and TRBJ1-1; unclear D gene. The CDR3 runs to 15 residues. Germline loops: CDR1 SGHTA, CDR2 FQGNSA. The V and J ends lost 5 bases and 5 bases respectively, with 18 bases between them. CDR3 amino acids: CASSLRGSLRTEAFF. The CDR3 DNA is TGTGCCAGCAGCCTCCGGGGTAGTCTGAGGACTGAAGCTTTCTTT.